This T cell receptor (beta chain) was sequenced in a study of T cell changes during pregnancy in multiple sclerosis. Trimming cost V 6 bases and J 6 bases; bases outside gene matches: 7. This CDR3 contains 13 residues. CDR1 is MNHEY, CDR2 SMNVEV, per germline (reference sequence). Clones were read by immunoSEQ multiplex PCR, and TCRdb kept only the in-frame ones, dropping some. The sample consists of 80,000 or so clones, just over 90% of them appearing once. The TCR comes from a female donor with multiple sclerosis, enrolled in a pregnancy study. V usage is TRBV27 and J usage is TRBJ2-7; 8 bases fit TRBD1. Sample: peripheral blood, taken before pregnancy. For the CDR3, the DNA is TGTGCCAGCAGGGACGCGACAGGGGTCGAGCAGTACTTC. Its protein product is CASRDATGVEQYF.